These 32 T cell receptor beta chains were all obtained from the same sample, sequenced in a study of blood T cell repertoires in COVID-19. The repertoire was sequenced with immunoSEQ multiplex PCR; TCRdb's copy has only in-frame clones and lacks some. This sample yields some 210,000 clones, of which about 93% are seen a single time; around 0.84% belongs to the top ten. Material: peripheral blood. Receptors were obtained from a man aged 60 to 69 with COVID-19, enrolled during active disease.

The chain links TRBV24-1 to TRBJ2-1; 12 bases are shared with TRBD1. Germline CDR1 and CDR2: KGHDR and SFDVKD. This CDR3 region has 14 residues. V trimming: 4 bases; J trimming: 9 bases; junction bases outside the gene matches: 3. This chain's CDR3 is CATSEGQGAREQFF. The CDR3 DNA reads TGTGCCACCAGTGAGGGACAGGGGGCCCGTGAGCAGTTCTTC.

The chain has TRBV5-5 and TRBJ2-1, with 7 bases lining up with TRBD1. The CDR3 has 14 residues. Per the germline V gene, CDR1 is SGHKS and CDR2 is YYEKEE (reference sequence). V lost 4 bases to trimming and J lost 7 bases; unmatched junction nucleotides: 8. CDR3 sequence (DNA): TGTGCCAGCAGCCCCAGGGACAGTGCAAATGAGCAGTTCTTC. Amino acids: CASSPRDSANEQFF.

This chain uses TRBV24-1 with TRBJ2-1; D remains unclear. The CDR3 spans 12 residues. Germline-derived CDR1 and CDR2 are KGHDR and SFDVKD. Trimming took off 4 bases at V and 4 bases at J, with 4 bases between the two ends. In nucleotides, the CDR3 is TGTGCCACCAGTGACAAATACAATGAGCAGTTCTTC. It yields the protein CATSDKYNEQFF.

The chain joins TRBV30 to TRBJ2-2, with D perhaps TRBD1 (6 bases). In germline, CDR1 is GTSNPN, CDR2 SVGIG (reference sequence). The CDR3 is made up of 15 amino acids. With 6 bases removed from V and 3 bases from J, the gap between germline ends came to 17 bases. The CDR3 nucleotides are TGTGCCTGCCATTCCGGGACACTCTACACCGGGGAGCTGTTTTTT. Its translation is CACHSGTLYTGELFF. The full variable domain, completed using reference TRBV30 and TRBJ2-2, is SQTIHQWPATLVQPVGSPLSLECTVEGTSNPNLYWYRQAAGRGLQLLFYSVGIGQISSEVPQNLSASRPQDRQFILSSKKLLLSDSGFYLCACHSGTLYTGELFFGEGSRLTVL.

CDR3 sequence: CASSHPANEQFF. The CDR3 region has the DNA TGTGCCAGCAGCCACCCCGCGAATGAGCAGTTCTTC. The chain has TRBV6-2 or TRBV6-3 and TRBJ2-1; D not resolved. The V and J ends lost 6 bases and 7 bases respectively, with 10 bases between them. CDR1 is MNHEY and CDR2 is SVGEGT in the germline V gene. This CDR3 has 12 amino acids.

V is TRBV28 and J is TRBJ2-1; 11 bases line up with TRBD2. V lost 7 bases, J lost 7 bases, and 12 bases stayed unmatched. Germline CDR1 reads MDHEN; CDR2 reads SYDVKM. The CDR3 runs 16 residues. CDR3 in amino acids: CASKTGLAAWGNEQFF. Here the CDR3 DNA reads TGTGCCAGCAAGACGGGACTAGCGGCGTGGGGGAATGAGCAGTTCTTC. Based on the CDR3 plus reference TRBV28 and TRBJ2-1, the full variable domain is DVKVTQSSRYLVKRTGEKVFLECVQDMDHENMFWYRQDPGLGLRLIYFSYDVKMKEKGDIPEGYSVSREKKERFSLILESASTNQTSMYLCASKTGLAAWGNEQFFGPGTRLTVL.

This chain connects TRBV9 to TRBJ1-5; D ambiguous. Trimming removed 3 bases at V and 1 base at J, with 5 bases between. This CDR3 region has 13 residues. CDR1 SGDLS and CDR2 YYNGEE come from the germline V gene. The CDR3 loop reads CASSAGSNQPQHF. CDR3 in DNA: TGTGCCAGCAGCGCCGGGAGCAATCAGCCCCAGCATTTT.

The V call is TRBV6-5, the J call TRBJ2-7; 11 nucleotides agree with TRBD2. The CDR3 has 15 amino acids. Germline V CDR1 and CDR2: MNHEY, SVGAGI. V trimming: 6 bases; J trimming: 2 bases; junction bases outside the gene matches: 6. This CDR3 is CASRPGTSGPYEQYF. The CDR3 DNA follows: TGTGCCAGCAGACCTGGGACTAGCGGTCCCTACGAGCAGTACTTC.

Remarks on this clone: Other DNA sequences of this sample code for an identical CDR3. V and J are TRBV7-2 and TRBJ1-3; the D gene is possibly TRBD1 (6 bases). Per the germline V gene, CDR1 is SGHTA and CDR2 is FQGNSA. V was pared by 2 bases and J by 7 bases, with 6 bases between. The CDR3 runs 12 residues. The CDR3 coding sequence is TGTGCCAGCAGCTTACAGGGGAACACCATATATTTT. Protein: CASSLQGNTIYF.

In this sample, this clone turned up once. CDR3 coding DNA: TGTGCCAGCACAGACTGGACTAGCGGAGTATACAATGAGCAGTTCTTC. This codes for CASTDWTSGVYNEQFF. V and J are TRBV11-1 and TRBJ2-1; 10 bases are a match to TRBD2. With 7 bases clipped from V and 4 bases from J, the junction kept 10 bases outside the gene matches. This CDR3 spans 16 amino acids. In germline, CDR1 is SGHAT, CDR2 FQDESV (reference sequence).

This chain joins TRBV5-6 and TRBJ1-1; TRBD1 is a possible D gene (5 bases). Germline V gene lookup returns CDR1 SGHDT and CDR2 YYEEEE. Trimming pared 7 bases from V and 9 bases from J, leaving 16 bases between. The CDR3 consists of 12 residues. CDR3 DNA sequence: TGTGCCAGCGGAACGGCGGGGGTACAAGCTTTCTTT. Its translation is CASGTAGVQAFF. The full variable domain, in which reference TRBV5-6 and TRBJ1-1 provide the parts outside the CDR3, is DAGVTQSPTHLIKTRGQQVTLRCSPKSGHDTVSWYQQALGQGPQFIFQYYEEEERQRGNFPDRFSGHQFPNYSSELNVNALLLGDSALYLCASGTAGVQAFFGQGTRLTVV.

This chain links TRBV5-1 with TRBJ1-2; D may be TRBD1 (5 bases). The CDR3 loop spans 14 amino acids. Trimming shortened V by 4 bases and J by 6 bases, and 16 bases separated the two germline ends. Germline CDR1 is SGHRS and CDR2 is YFSETQ. The CDR3 region is CASSLKQERDGYTF. In DNA, the CDR3 is TGCGCCAGCAGCCTGAAACAGGAGCGGGATGGCTACACCTTC.

The chain recombines TRBV5-1 with TRBJ1-4, with D perhaps matching TRBD1 (5 bases). Between the trimmed V and J ends, which lost 8 bases and 0 bases, there was a span of 11 bases. The germline gives CDR1 SGHRS, CDR2 YFSETQ. CDR3 length: 14 amino acids. The CDR3 is CASRPGATNEKLFF. The DNA of the CDR3 is TGCGCCAGTCGCCCGGGGGCAACTAATGAAAAACTGTTTTTT.

In its sample, this clone was seen once. The chain recombines TRBV11-2 with TRBJ2-2; TRBD1 is a possible D gene (6 bases). CDR3 length: 13 amino acids. V was shortened by 5 bases and J by 7 bases, with 11 bases between the two germline ends. The germline gives CDR1 SGHAT, CDR2 FQNNGV. The CDR3 DNA sequence: TGTGCCAGCAGCCCAGGGGTGGTCGGGGAGCTGTTTTTT. Translated, it gives CASSPGVVGELFF.

The chain combines TRBV27 with TRBJ1-3, with 7 nucleotides matching TRBD1. The CDR3 covers 15 residues. V shed 2 bases and J 4 bases; nucleotides not matched to a gene: 5. Germline CDR1 reads MNHEY; CDR2 reads SMNVEV (reference sequence). CDR3 coding DNA: TGTGCCAGCAGTTTAAAGGGGGCGCAAGGAAACACCATATATTTT. Residues: CASSLKGAQGNTIYF.

J is TRBJ1-1 and V is TRBV29-1, with a possible D match to TRBD1 (5 bases). V lost 8 bases to trimming and J lost 4 bases, with 17 bases between them. The CDR3 is 13 amino acids. Germline CDR1 and CDR2: SQVTM and ANQGSEA. The CDR3 DNA is TGCAGCCTCCACTCGGGGGGGACCACTGAAGCTTTCTTT. Its protein is CSLHSGGTTEAFF.

This rearrangement joins TRBV19 to TRBJ2-2, with TRBD1 matching 7 bases. This CDR3 is built from 15 residues. Trimming took 4 bases from V and 7 from J; bases not matched to a gene: 9. Germline V gives CDR1 LNHDA, CDR2 SQIVND (reference sequence). The CDR3 nucleotides read TGTGCCAGTAGTACCCACAGGGGCAAGGGCGGGGAGCTGTTTTTT. Residues: CASSTHRGKGGELFF.

This clone was detected only a few times. The chain's CDR3 is CASSQDVGAAYNEQFF. The CDR3 region has the DNA TGCGCCAGCAGCCAAGATGTGGGGGCGGCTTACAATGAGCAGTTCTTC. The gene calls are TRBV4-3 and TRBJ2-1; D may be TRBD1 (6 bases). V was cut by 0 bases and J by 4 bases, with 13 bases left in between. Germline-derived CDR1 and CDR2 are LGHNA and YSLEER. CDR3 length: 16 residues.

V and J are TRBV7-9 and TRBJ2-7; 10 nucleotides agree with TRBD1. V gave up 5 bases and J gave up 5 bases; unmatched junction bases: 6. Looked up from germline, CDR1 is SEHNR and CDR2 is FQNEAQ (reference sequence). This CDR3 has 14 residues. The chain's CDR3 is CASSPRDRGHEQYF. The CDR3 nucleotides are TGTGCCAGCAGCCCCCGGGACAGGGGCCACGAGCAGTACTTC.

The V and J genes are TRBV19 and TRBJ2-7; TRBD1 is a possible D gene (6 bases). CDR3 size: 13 residues. In germline, CDR1 is LNHDA, CDR2 SQIVND (reference sequence). Trimming removed 10 bases from V and 8 bases from J, with 21 bases in between. In nucleotides, the CDR3 is TGTGCCATTCCTATGGACCTAGGGGGTAAGCAGTACTTC. Its translation is CAIPMDLGGKQYF.

This chain uses TRBV30 with TRBJ2-7; D gene uncertain. This CDR3 contains 11 residues. Trimming removed 2 bases at V and 2 bases at J, with 4 bases between. The germline CDR1 and CDR2 sequences are GTSNPN and SVGIG (reference sequence). The DNA of the CDR3 is TGTGCCTGGAGTACAGCCTACGAGCAGTACTTC. Amino acid sequence: CAWSTAYEQYF.

This clone has a single count. The J gene is TRBJ2-3, the V gene TRBV11-3; maybe TRBD2 (7 bases). This CDR3 has 16 residues. Germline V CDR1 and CDR2: SGHNT, YENEEA. Trimming left V 0 bases short and J 2 bases short, with 12 bases between. CDR3 in amino acids: CASSLEGGAHTDTQYF. Here the CDR3 DNA reads TGTGCCAGCAGCTTAGAGGGGGGGGCCCACACAGATACGCAGTATTTT.

V is TRBV18 and J is TRBJ2-2, with 7 bases aligning to TRBD2. This CDR3 is built from 17 residues. Germline loops: CDR1 KGHSH, CDR2 LQKENI. J was trimmed by 4 bases and V by 2 bases; bases with no gene match: 10. Here the CDR3 DNA reads TGTGCCAGCTCACCAAGGCCGCCAGCGGGATCCACCGGGGAGCTGTTTTTT. Its protein is CASSPRPPAGSTGELFF.

This chain uses TRBV4-2 with TRBJ1-5; D is unclear. Deletions cut 0 bases from V and 6 bases from J, with 12 bases between. The CDR3 is made up of 15 amino acids. Germline loops: CDR1 LGHNA, CDR2 YNFKEQ. The CDR3 is CASSQDIRGSQPQHF. In DNA, the CDR3 is TGTGCCAGCAGCCAAGATATCCGAGGGAGTCAGCCCCAGCATTTT.

Comments on this clone: The sample carries other DNA sequences with the same CDR3. CDR3 nucleotides: TGTGCCAGCAGAGAGACAGGAATCAATCAGCCCCAGCATTTT. Its protein is CASRETGINQPQHF. The rearrangement uses TRBV25-1 and TRBJ1-5, with a weak D call TRBD1 (6 bases). In germline, CDR1 is MGHDK, CDR2 SYGVNS. The CDR3 is 14 amino acids. Trimming shortened V by 6 bases and J by 3 bases, and 12 bases separated the two germline ends.

About this clone itself: One end of the junction varies from germline; a read error may be responsible. V and J are TRBV7-7 and TRBJ2-7; TRBD1 matches 8 bases. The germline gives CDR1 SSHAT, CDR2 FNYEAQ (reference sequence). The CDR3 extends over 15 amino acids. The CDR3 nucleotides read TGTGCTAGCAGCTTATCGGGGACAGGTACGGGGGAGCAGTACTTC. This gives the protein CASSLSGTGTGEQYF.

The chain carries TRBV18 and TRBJ2-5; 10 bases agree with TRBD2. With V trimmed by 4 bases and J by 4 bases, 6 bases remained unmatched. This CDR3 has 15 amino acids. Germline V gene data show CDR1 as KGHSH and CDR2 as LQKENI. The CDR3 DNA follows: TGTGCCAGCTCACTTGGAATAGCGGGGGGAGAGACCCAGTACTTC. It codes for CASSLGIAGGETQYF. The variable domain in full, with the rest retrieved from reference TRBV18 and TRBJ2-5, is NAGVMQNPRHLVRRRGQEARLRCSPMKGHSHVYWYRQLPEEGLKFMVYLQKENIIDESGMPKERFSAEFPKEGPSILRIQQVVRGDSAAYFCASSLGIAGGETQYFGPGTRLLVL.

V usage is TRBV30 and J usage is TRBJ2-1; 9 bases agree with TRBD2. The CDR3 contains 16 residues. J gave up 5 bases and V 0 bases, and 8 bases lay outside the gene matches. Per germline, CDR1 GTSNPN and CDR2 SVGIG (reference sequence). CDR3 amino acids: CAWSVRGGRANNEQFF. In DNA form, the CDR3 reads TGTGCCTGGAGTGTACGGGGCGGGAGGGCCAACAATGAGCAGTTCTTC. Full variable domain (missing parts from reference TRBV30 and TRBJ2-1): SQTIHQWPATLVQPVGSPLSLECTVEGTSNPNLYWYRQAAGRGLQLLFYSVGIGQISSEVPQNLSASRPQDRQFILSSKKLLLSDSGFYLCAWSVRGGRANNEQFFGPGTRLTVL.

This rearrangement joins TRBV4-1 to TRBJ1-5; D may be TRBD1 (6 bases). This CDR3 region has 15 residues. Germline V gene sequence: CDR1 MGHRA, CDR2 YSYEKL. V shed 1 base and J shed 4 bases, with 11 bases lying between them. The chain's CDR3 is CASSQGQGNNQPQHF. In DNA, the CDR3 is TGCGCCAGCAGCCAAGGTCAGGGGAATAATCAGCCCCAGCATTTT.

The chain has TRBV9 and TRBJ2-7, with D possibly being TRBD2 (6 bases). The CDR3 is 14 residues long. Trimming took off 5 bases at V and 1 base at J, with 13 bases between the two ends. Germline V gene data show CDR1 as SGDLS and CDR2 as YYNGEE. In nucleotides, the CDR3 is TGTGCCAGCAGTGCAACTAGCCAATCCTACGAGCAGTACTTC. Encoded protein: CASSATSQSYEQYF.

This clone was seen a handful of times. This chain links TRBV2 with TRBJ2-3; 9 bases fit TRBD2. CDR1 and CDR2 (germline): SNHLY, FYNNEI. The CDR3 length is 11 residues. The ends lost 5 bases at V and 14 bases at J; junction bases unmatched: 5. The CDR3 sequence: CASSPGTSSYF. The CDR3 region has the DNA TGTGCCAGCAGTCCCGGGACTAGCTCGTATTTT.

V usage is TRBV10-3 and J usage is TRBJ1-5; 12 bases match TRBD1. Trimming took 8 bases from V and 0 from J; bases not matched to a gene: 8. The germline CDR1 and CDR2 sequences are ENHRY and SYGVKD. CDR3 length: 17 amino acids. The CDR3 reads CAIPGDRGPHSNQPQHF. CDR3 nucleotides: TGTGCCATCCCCGGGGACAGGGGGCCCCATAGCAATCAGCCCCAGCATTTT.